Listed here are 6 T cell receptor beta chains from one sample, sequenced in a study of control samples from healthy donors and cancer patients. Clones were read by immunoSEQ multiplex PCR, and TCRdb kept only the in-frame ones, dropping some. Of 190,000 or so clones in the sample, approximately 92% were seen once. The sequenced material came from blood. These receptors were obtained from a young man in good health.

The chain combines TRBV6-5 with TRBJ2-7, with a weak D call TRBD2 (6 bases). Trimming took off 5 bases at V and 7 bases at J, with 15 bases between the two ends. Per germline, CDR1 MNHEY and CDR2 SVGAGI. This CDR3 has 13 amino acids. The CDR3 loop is CASSKSTLAEQYF. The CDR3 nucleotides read TGTGCCAGCAGTAAGTCAACCCTAGCGGAGCAGTACTTC.

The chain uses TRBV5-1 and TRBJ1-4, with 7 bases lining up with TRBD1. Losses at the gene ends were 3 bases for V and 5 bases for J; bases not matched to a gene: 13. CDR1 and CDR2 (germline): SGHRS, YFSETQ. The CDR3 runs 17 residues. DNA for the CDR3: TGCGCCAGCAGCTGGGGGGACAGTTGGCAACCCAATGAAAAACTGTTTTTT. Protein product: CASSWGDSWQPNEKLFF.

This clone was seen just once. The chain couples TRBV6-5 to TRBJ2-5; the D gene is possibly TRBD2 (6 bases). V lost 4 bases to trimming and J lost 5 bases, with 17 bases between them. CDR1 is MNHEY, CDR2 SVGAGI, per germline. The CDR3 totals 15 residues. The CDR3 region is CASSFSQGGAETQYF. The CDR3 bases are TGTGCCAGCAGTTTCTCACAAGGCGGGGCGGAGACCCAGTACTTC.

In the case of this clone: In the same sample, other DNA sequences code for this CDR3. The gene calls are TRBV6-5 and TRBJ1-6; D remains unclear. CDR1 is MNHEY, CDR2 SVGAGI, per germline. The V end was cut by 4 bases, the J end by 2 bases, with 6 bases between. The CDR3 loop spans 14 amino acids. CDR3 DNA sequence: TGTGCCAGCAGTTCAGGTCCCTATAATTCACCCCTCCACTTT. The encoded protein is CASSSGPYNSPLHF.

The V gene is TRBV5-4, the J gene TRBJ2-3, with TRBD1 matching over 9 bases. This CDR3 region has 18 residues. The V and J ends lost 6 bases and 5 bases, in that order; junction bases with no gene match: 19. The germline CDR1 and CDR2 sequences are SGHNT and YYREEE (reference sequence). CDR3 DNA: TGTGCCAGCAAGAACAACAGGGGGCGCTCCGTAATTTTAGATACGCAGTATTTT. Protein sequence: CASKNNRGRSVILDTQYF.

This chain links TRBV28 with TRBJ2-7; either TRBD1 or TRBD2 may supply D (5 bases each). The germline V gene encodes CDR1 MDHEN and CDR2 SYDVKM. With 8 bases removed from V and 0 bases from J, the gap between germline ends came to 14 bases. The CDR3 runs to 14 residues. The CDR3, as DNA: TGTGCCAGCCGCAGGGAAGGGAGCTCCTACGAGCAGTACTTC. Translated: CASRREGSSYEQYF.